This is a list of T cell receptor beta chains from one sample in a study of cytomegalovirus exposure and HLA in healthy donors. Sequencing was performed with immunoSEQ multiplex PCR; in TCRdb, only in-frame clones are kept and a portion is missing. The data hold some 200,000 clones, with 79% observed a single time. Sample: PBMCs. Receptors were obtained from a girl between 10 and 17 years old in good health and CMV-seropositive. Both conserved end residues are part of each CDR3. D genes are given only for firm matches. Clone size is stated in some rows and not others, as once, few, many or a class when expanded.

clone size	V gene	J gene	D gene	CDR3 DNA	CDR3 protein
-	TRBV4-3	TRBJ2-3	-	TGCGCCAGCAGCCTATTAGGGGGGGGCACAGATACGCAGTATTTT	CASSLLGGGTDTQYF
few	TRBV25-1	TRBJ2-7	-	TGTGCCAGCAGTGCGACAGTAGCCTACGAGCAGTACTTC	CASSATVAYEQYF
-	TRBV10-3	TRBJ1-1	-	TGTGCCATGCAGGGGTTGGACACTGAAGCTTTCTTT	CAMQGLDTEAFF
few	TRBV27	TRBJ2-2	-	TGTGCCAGCAGTTTATCCTGGAGACAGACAGGAGAAGACACCGGGGAGCTGTTTTTT	CASSLSWRQTGEDTGELFF
-	TRBV2	TRBJ2-1	TRBD2	TGTGCCAGCAGTATTAGCGGGGAGGCGTTTAATGAGCAGTTCTTC	CASSISGEAFNEQFF
-	TRBV9	TRBJ2-7	TRBD2	TGTGCCAGCAGCGCCACTTCTAGCGGGGGCCACCGGTACGAGCAGTACTTC	CASSATSSGGHRYEQYF
-	TRBV11-3	TRBJ2-7	TRBD1	TGTGCCAGCAGCCCTGGACAGGGGTTCTCCTACGAGCAGTACTTC	CASSPGQGFSYEQYF
-	TRBV7-6	TRBJ2-5	-	TGTGCCAGCAATGGGGGGAGCCAAGAGACCCAGTACTTC	CASNGGSQETQYF
-	TRBV27	TRBJ2-7	-	TGTGCCAGCAGAGGGGGAGCGGCGCGCTACGAGCAGTACTTC	CASRGGAARYEQYF
-	TRBV7-2	TRBJ2-2	TRBD2	TGTGCCAGCAGCTTAGGGGCGGGGGGGCAAGCCGGGGAGCTGTTTTTT	CASSLGAGGQAGELFF
-	TRBV4-2	TRBJ1-1	TRBD1	TGTGCCAGCAGCCAAGATCAGGGGGCGACTGAAGCTTTCTTT	CASSQDQGATEAFF
-	TRBV5-1	TRBJ1-4	-	TGCGCCAGCAGCTTGGCCGGTACAGGGGAAAAACTGTTTTTT	CASSLAGTGEKLFF
once	TRBV20-1	TRBJ2-1	-	TGCAGTGCTAGGTCTGACTATGAGCAGTTCTTC	CSARSDYEQFF
-	TRBV4-1	TRBJ2-3	TRBD2	TGCGCCAGCAGCCAGCCCGCCGGGGGGTACACAGATACGCAGTATTTT	CASSQPAGGYTDTQYF
-	TRBV4-1	TRBJ2-1	TRBD2	TGCGCCAGCAGCCAACCGAGCGGGGCCCCTAGCTCCTACAATGAGCAGTTCTTC	CASSQPSGAPSSYNEQFF
-	TRBV6-1	TRBJ1-1	TRBD1	TGTGCCAGCACCAAAGACAGGGGCACTGAAGCTTTCTTT	CASTKDRGTEAFF
few	TRBV2	TRBJ2-5	-	TGTGCCAGCAGTGAATATCGAAGCACCAGGCAAGAGACCCAGTACTTC	CASSEYRSTRQETQYF
-	TRBV19	TRBJ1-2	TRBD1	TGTGCCAGTAGTCCGGGACAGGGGGCCGTCTATGGCTACACCTTC	CASSPGQGAVYGYTF